Below are 22 T cell receptor beta chains sequenced from a single sample in a study of blood T cell repertoires in COVID-19. Method: immunoSEQ multiplex PCR; TCRdb's copy keeps in-frame clones and lacks some. Here the sample spans 300,000 or so clones, approximately 92% being singletons. The sample was PBMCs or T cells enriched from blood (not recorded which). These receptors all come from a woman younger than 45 who had recovered from COVID-19.

The chain employs TRBV27 and TRBJ2-3, with D possibly TRBD2 on 5 matching bases. The CDR3 consists of 15 residues. V dropped 1 base and J dropped 3 bases, with 11 bases sitting between them. Germline V gives CDR1 MNHEY, CDR2 SMNVEV (reference sequence). The CDR3 sequence is CASSLFGVVTDTQYF. The CDR3 nucleotides are TGTGCCAGCAGTTTATTCGGGGTGGTGACAGATACGCAGTATTTT.

The rearrangement joins TRBV6-2 or TRBV6-3 to TRBJ1-4; 12 bases map to TRBD1. The CDR3 consists of 16 residues. Germline V gene lookup returns CDR1 MNHEY and CDR2 SVGEGT. V was clipped by 2 bases and J by 7 bases; unmatched bases: 5. CDR3 sequence: CASSYGTGGAREKLFF. The CDR3 DNA reads TGTGCCAGCAGTTACGGGACAGGGGGCGCACGTGAAAAACTGTTTTTT.

V usage is TRBV7-2 and J usage is TRBJ2-2, with 8 bases aligning to TRBD1. Per germline, CDR1 SGHTA and CDR2 FQGNSA. Germline trimming cut 2 bases from V and 4 bases from J; bases unmatched to any gene: 9. CDR3 length: 17 amino acids. As DNA, the CDR3 is TGTGCCAGCAGCTTACAGGGGGCTCTCGCGGGCACCGGGGAGCTGTTTTTT. Its translation: CASSLQGALAGTGELFF.

The V and J genes are TRBV5-1 and TRBJ1-6; tentatively, D is TRBD1 (6 bases). V lost 1 base and J lost 7, with 9 bases in between. This CDR3 comprises 14 residues. Germline assignment: CDR1 SGHRS and CDR2 YFSETQ. CDR3 in amino acids: CASSLRQENSPLHF. DNA of the CDR3: TGCGCCAGCAGCTTGCGACAGGAGAATTCACCCCTCCACTTT.

V is TRBV3-1 (or the pseudogene TRBV3-2) and J is TRBJ1-1, with TRBD1 as a possible D gene (6 bases). Trimming removed 4 bases from V and 4 bases from J, with 13 bases in between. Germline CDR1 and CDR2: LGHDT and YNNKEL (reference sequence). The CDR3 spans 14 residues. The CDR3 sequence is CASSRIQGTTEAFF. CDR3 bases: TGTGCCAGCAGCCGCATCCAGGGGACCACTGAAGCTTTCTTT.

The chain links TRBV4-3 to TRBJ2-1; 7 bases agree with TRBD1. Germline V gives CDR1 LGHNA, CDR2 YSLEER. This CDR3 comprises 16 residues. Losses at the gene ends were 0 bases for V and 5 bases for J; bases not matched to a gene: 7. CDR3 in amino acids: CASSQDLTGSNNEQFF. CDR3 sequence (DNA): TGCGCCAGCAGCCAAGATCTGACAGGGAGTAACAATGAGCAGTTCTTC.

V and J are TRBV28 and TRBJ1-2; 12 bases fit TRBD1. Germline V gene sequence: CDR1 MDHEN, CDR2 SYDVKM. This CDR3 comprises 14 residues. J lost 2 bases, V lost 7 bases, and 2 bases had no gene match. This CDR3 reads CASKGQGANYGYTF. CDR3 DNA sequence: TGTGCCAGCAAGGGACAGGGGGCCAACTATGGCTACACCTTC.

This chain connects TRBV11-2 to TRBJ2-1; 10 bases agree with TRBD2. The CDR3 is 19 amino acids. Germline lookup yields CDR1 SGHAT and CDR2 FQNNGV. Trimming cost V 0 bases and J 5 bases; bases outside gene matches: 13. The CDR3 spells CASSLDSVRSGRADNEQFF. The CDR3 region has the DNA TGTGCCAGCAGCTTAGATTCGGTTAGGAGCGGGAGGGCCGACAATGAGCAGTTCTTC.

The V gene is TRBV23-1, the J gene TRBJ2-7; 9 positions agree with TRBD1. TRBV23-1 is treated as an ORF (open reading frame) with a function not yet certain. V lost 4 bases and J lost 2; bases outside the gene matches: 18. This CDR3 is 19 amino acids long. CDR3 sequence: CASSRFGGEFGQGTYEQYF. The CDR3 DNA reads as TGCGCCAGCAGTCGCTTCGGAGGTGAGTTTGGACAGGGGACCTACGAGCAGTACTTC.

This clone was detected only once. The chain combines TRBV6-5 with TRBJ1-1; D gene ambiguous. The germline gives CDR1 MNHEY, CDR2 SVGAGI. V gave up 0 bases and J gave up 1 base, with 9 bases separating them. This CDR3 is 15 amino acids long. In DNA, the CDR3 is TGTGCCAGCAGTTACTCGGGCCAGGAGAACACTGAAGCTTTCTTT. Its protein product is CASSYSGQENTEAFF.

The CDR3 here is CAWSIETVKSGELFF. The CDR3 DNA reads as TGTGCCTGGAGTATTGAGACAGTGAAAAGTGGGGAACTGTTTTTT. The V and J genes are TRBV30 and TRBJ1-4; D might be TRBD1 (5 bases). The CDR3 covers 15 residues. The V end was cut by 2 bases, the J end by 12 bases, with 22 bases between. Germline values: CDR1 GTSNPN, CDR2 SVGIG (reference sequence).

V usage is TRBV15 and J usage is TRBJ2-1; possible D gene TRBD2, 5 bases. Germline lookup yields CDR1 LNHNV and CDR2 YYDKDF (reference sequence). CDR3 length: 14 amino acids. Trimming stripped 4 bases from V and 8 bases from J, with 15 bases between. The CDR3, as DNA: TGTGCCACCAGCATCCCGAAGGCGGAGGATGAGCAGTTCTTC. Translating gives CATSIPKAEDEQFF.

The gene calls are TRBV28 and TRBJ1-2; D is unclear. Germline CDR1 reads MDHEN; CDR2 reads SYDVKM. Deletions cut 6 bases from V and 6 bases from J, with 20 bases between. CDR3 length: 15 residues. CDR3: CASRMGAPGRDGYTF. CDR3 DNA sequence: TGTGCCAGCAGAATGGGTGCGCCGGGAAGAGATGGCTACACCTTC.

This clone has more than one count but fewer than ten. The junction departs from the called germline gene at one end, perhaps through a read error. The chain combines TRBV5-4 with TRBJ2-3, with D maybe TRBD1 (5 bases). In germline, CDR1 is SGHNT, CDR2 YYREEE (reference sequence). CDR3 length: 15 residues. For the CDR3, the DNA is TGTGCCAGCAGCTCCTTATATGCCGGTACTCGACAGTACGATTTT. Translating gives CASSSLYAGTRQYDF.

The count of this clone is one. The chain joins TRBV19 to TRBJ2-2; 10 bases line up with TRBD2. After removal of 3 bases from V and 1 base from J, the junction contained 2 bases not matched to a gene. CDR3 length: 16 residues. Germline assignment: CDR1 LNHDA and CDR2 SQIVND (reference sequence). The CDR3 here is CASSIGTSVNTGELFF. The CDR3 DNA is TGTGCCAGTAGTATCGGGACTAGCGTGAACACCGGGGAGCTGTTTTTT.

V and J are TRBV5-4 and TRBJ2-1; D may be TRBD2 (6 bases). This CDR3 has 14 residues. Trimming shortened V by 4 bases and J by 5 bases, and 13 bases separated the two germline ends. The germline gives CDR1 SGHNT, CDR2 YYREEE (reference sequence). As DNA, the CDR3 is TGTGCCAGCAGCAAGCCGGGACTTGACAATGAGCAGTTCTTC. Protein product: CASSKPGLDNEQFF.

A single count supports this clone. The chain joins TRBV5-1 to TRBJ2-2; 7 nucleotides line up with TRBD1. Losses at the gene ends were 3 bases for V and 2 bases for J; bases not matched to a gene: 7. The CDR3 spans 16 residues. Germline V gene sequence: CDR1 SGHRS, CDR2 YFSETQ. The CDR3 nucleotides read TGCGCCAGCAGCTCGGGACAGCGTCTAAACACCGGGGAGCTGTTTTTT. Its protein product is CASSSGQRLNTGELFF. Looking up the rest from reference TRBV5-1 and TRBJ2-2 gives the full variable domain: KAGVTQTPRYLIKTRGQQVTLSCSPISGHRSVSWYQQTPGQGLQFLFEYFSETQRNKGNFPGRFSGRQFSNSRSEMNVSTLELGDSALYLCASSSGQRLNTGELFFGEGSRLTVL.

The genes are TRBV10-1 and TRBJ1-5; a possible D gene is TRBD1 (6 bases). Trimming took off 6 bases at V and 4 bases at J, with 10 bases between the two ends. From germline, CDR1 is WNHNN and CDR2 SYGVQD (reference sequence). This CDR3 contains 13 residues. The CDR3 protein is CASSGQLNQPQHF. The CDR3 nucleotides read TGCGCCAGCAGCGGACAGTTAAATCAGCCCCAGCATTTT.

Here the CDR3 DNA reads TGTGCCCATTCTAGCGGGACTAAAGAGACCCAGTACTTC. Protein: CAHSSGTKETQYF. The chain carries TRBV10-3 and TRBJ2-5; 9 bases are shared with TRBD2. Germline-derived CDR1 and CDR2 are ENHRY and SYGVKD. V was clipped by 11 bases and J by 3 bases; unmatched bases: 7. CDR3 length equals 13 residues.

This CDR3 reads CASSQVSVSYGYTF. CDR3 sequence (DNA): TGCGCCAGCAGCCAAGTGTCCGTGAGCTATGGCTACACCTTC. The chain has TRBV4-3 and TRBJ1-2; D is unclear. Trimming cost V 1 base and J 4 bases, with 10 bases left between them. The CDR3 contains 14 residues. The germline V gene encodes CDR1 LGHNA and CDR2 YSLEER.

This clone has only one observation. The genes are TRBV27 and TRBJ2-3, with 11 bases that match TRBD2. This CDR3 is 17 amino acids long. CDR1 and CDR2 from the germline V gene are MNHEY and SMNVEV (reference sequence). V was pared by 7 bases and J by 4 bases, with 13 bases of the junction left unmatched. CDR3 sequence reads: CASKLLAGEGGPDTQYF. The CDR3 DNA follows: TGTGCCAGCAAGCTACTAGCGGGAGAGGGTGGGCCAGATACGCAGTATTTT.

CDR3 bases: TGTGCCAGCAGCGGACTAGCGGCGAACTCCTACGAGCAGTACTTC. This gives the protein CASSGLAANSYEQYF. This chain connects TRBV7-2 to TRBJ2-7, with 10 bases fitting TRBD2. Per the germline V gene, CDR1 is SGHTA and CDR2 is FQGNSA. The CDR3 contains 15 residues. With V trimmed by 5 bases and J by 0 bases, 4 bases remained unmatched.